A selection of T cell receptor beta chains follows, all from one sample in a study of CD8 T cells in Susac syndrome. Each CDR3 protein gets one entry after TCRdb re-called the immunoSEQ multiplex PCR reads with MiXCR. Here the sample spans 150,000 to 250,000 distinct CDR3 sequences, 90% to 95% being singletons. Sequencing was done on a sample of CD4+ T cells from PBMCs. All receptors come from a human donor with multiple sclerosis. CDR3s include the opening cysteine and the closing phenylalanine or tryptophan. The order of the fields is D gene, clone size, J gene, V gene, CDR3 DNA, CDR3 protein. A D gene is named only where the DNA matches it firmly. Size values are once, few and many counts, or a class for expanded clones, and some rows have none.

D: NA
size: NA
J: TRBJ1-5
V: TRBV7-9
DNA: TGTGCCAGCAGCTTAGATCCCCAGCCCCAGCATTTT
CDR3: CASSLDPQPQHF

D: TRBD1
size: NA
J: TRBJ1-2
V: TRBV12-3/TRBV12-4
DNA: TGTGCCAGCTTCCGACAGGGAAGTTATGGCTACACCTTC
CDR3: CASFRQGSYGYTF

D: NA
size: NA
J: TRBJ2-1
V: TRBV27
DNA: TGTGCCAGCAGTCGGACACTGTACAATGAGCAGTTCTTC
CDR3: CASSRTLYNEQFF

D: NA
size: NA
J: TRBJ2-7
V: TRBV5-1
DNA: TGCGCCAGCAGGACTGCCGCCTCCTACGAGCAGTACTTC
CDR3: CASRTAASYEQYF

D: NA
size: once
J: TRBJ2-5
V: TRBV27
DNA: TGTGCCAGCAGTTCCGATTGGGGAAGGCAAGAGACCCAGTACTTC
CDR3: CASSSDWGRQETQYF

D: NA
size: NA
J: TRBJ2-7
V: TRBV20-1
DNA: TGCAGTGCTTCCCGACAGGGAGGCTACGAGCAGTACTTC
CDR3: CSASRQGGYEQYF

D: NA
size: once
J: TRBJ2-2
V: TRBV2
DNA: TGTGCCAGCAGTGTATCGCAGGCGGGCACCGGGGAGCTGTTTTTT
CDR3: CASSVSQAGTGELFF

D: NA
size: NA
J: TRBJ1-3
V: TRBV7-9
DNA: TGTGCCAGCAGCTTTAACTCTGGAAACACCATATATTTT
CDR3: CASSFNSGNTIYF

D: TRBD1
size: NA
J: TRBJ1-2
V: TRBV5-1
DNA: TGCGCCAGCAGCTTGGGGACAGGGTCTAACTATGGCTACACCTTC
CDR3: CASSLGTGSNYGYTF

D: NA
size: NA
J: TRBJ2-1
V: TRBV15
DNA: TGTGCCACCAGCAGGGGAGGACAAGCCAATGAGCAGTTCTTC
CDR3: CATSRGGQANEQFF

D: NA
size: NA
J: TRBJ2-3
V: TRBV20-1
DNA: TGCAGTGCTATACGGGGGGCTGGCACAGATACGCAGTATTTT
CDR3: CSAIRGAGTDTQYF

D: TRBD2
size: NA
J: TRBJ2-3
V: TRBV7-9
DNA: TGTGCCAGCAGCTTACTAGCGGGAGCTGGAACAGATACGCAGTATTTT
CDR3: CASSLLAGAGTDTQYF

D: NA
size: NA
J: TRBJ2-5
V: TRBV9
DNA: TGTGCCAGCAGCGTAGCTCCCTTAGGGGAGGAGACCCAGTACTTC
CDR3: CASSVAPLGEETQYF

D: NA
size: NA
J: TRBJ2-5
V: TRBV27
DNA: TGTGCCAGCAGTTTATCAATCAGTGACAGTCAAGAGACCCAGTACTTC
CDR3: CASSLSISDSQETQYF

D: NA
size: NA
J: TRBJ1-1
V: TRBV5-4
DNA: TGTGCCAGCGGCAGACAAGGGCGGGGGAACACTGAAGCTTTCTTT
CDR3: CASGRQGRGNTEAFF

D: NA
size: few
J: TRBJ2-7
V: TRBV30
DNA: TGTGCCTGGAGTGTATCTAGGTACGAGCAGTACTTC
CDR3: CAWSVSRYEQYF

D: NA
size: few
J: TRBJ2-6
V: TRBV2
DNA: TGTGCCAGCAATGCCGGGGCCAACGTCCTGACTTTC
CDR3: CASNAGANVLTF

D: NA
size: NA
J: TRBJ2-2
V: TRBV29-1
DNA: TGCAGCGTTGGGGTAGCGAACACCGGGGAGCTGTTTTTT
CDR3: CSVGVANTGELFF

D: NA
size: NA
J: TRBJ2-3
V: TRBV27
DNA: TGTGCCAGCACGGTCGCTGGCCTGCGGAGTCCCAGCACAGATACGCAGTATTTT
CDR3: CASTVAGLRSPSTDTQYF

D: NA
size: NA
J: TRBJ1-2
V: TRBV2
DNA: TGTGCCAGCAGTGGGGGCAGGGAAAGTGGCTACACCTTC
CDR3: CASSGGRESGYTF

D: NA
size: NA
J: TRBJ1-1
V: TRBV30
DNA: TGTGCCTGGAGTGTACATAACACTGAAGCTTTCTTT
CDR3: CAWSVHNTEAFF

D: NA
size: NA
J: TRBJ1-1
V: TRBV29-1
DNA: TGCAGCGTTGAGCAGGCCCTGAACACTGAAGCTTTCTTT
CDR3: CSVEQALNTEAFF

D: TRBD1
size: NA
J: TRBJ2-4
V: TRBV12-3/TRBV12-4
DNA: TGTGCCAGCAGTTTAAGCGGACAGGGCCCTCGAAACATTCAGTACTTC
CDR3: CASSLSGQGPRNIQYF

D: NA
size: NA
J: TRBJ2-3
V: TRBV20-1
DNA: TGCAGTGCTAGGGGGGCGGAGCACACAGATACGCAGTATTTT
CDR3: CSARGAEHTDTQYF

D: NA
size: NA
J: TRBJ2-1
V: TRBV18
DNA: TGTGCCAGCTCACCGGGCCCGCCTTTCCCGCGGTTCTTC
CDR3: CASSPGPPFPRFF

D: TRBD2
size: NA
J: TRBJ2-3
V: TRBV20-1
DNA: TGCAGTGGGGGGGGAGCGGCAGATACGCAGTATTTT
CDR3: CSGGGAADTQYF

D: NA
size: NA
J: TRBJ1-3
V: TRBV30
DNA: TGTGCCTGGAGTGTCGCAGGCGGAAACACCATATATTTT
CDR3: CAWSVAGGNTIYF

D: TRBD1
size: NA
J: TRBJ1-5
V: TRBV3-1
DNA: TGTGCCAGCAGCCCTTCACCCGACAGGGAGGTAAATCAGCCCCAGCATTTT
CDR3: CASSPSPDREVNQPQHF

D: TRBD1
size: NA
J: TRBJ2-7
V: TRBV29-1
DNA: TGCAGCGGATGGGACAGGGGATACGAGCAGTACTTC
CDR3: CSGWDRGYEQYF

D: NA
size: NA
J: TRBJ2-7
V: TRBV20-1
DNA: TGCAGTGCTAGTGAGGAGGGGGACAGCTCCTACGAGCAGTACTTC
CDR3: CSASEEGDSSYEQYF

D: TRBD1
size: NA
J: TRBJ2-7
V: TRBV2
DNA: TGTGCCAGCAGTGGACAGGGGGCGTTGTCCTACGAGCAGTACTTC
CDR3: CASSGQGALSYEQYF

D: TRBD2
size: NA
J: TRBJ2-7
V: TRBV20-1
DNA: TGCAGTGCTAAAACTAGCGGGAGTCACGAGCAGTACTTC
CDR3: CSAKTSGSHEQYF

D: NA
size: NA
J: TRBJ1-4
V: TRBV4-1
DNA: TGCGCCAGCAGCCATGGGACGGTTGTTAATGAAAAACTGTTTTTT
CDR3: CASSHGTVVNEKLFF

D: NA
size: NA
J: TRBJ2-3
V: TRBV4-1
DNA: TGCGCCAGCAGCCAAGACGGCGGGACTCGCACAGATACGCAGTATTTT
CDR3: CASSQDGGTRTDTQYF

D: NA
size: NA
J: TRBJ2-7
V: TRBV18
DNA: TGTGCCAGCTCTCCCGGACGCGGTTACGAGCAGTACTTC
CDR3: CASSPGRGYEQYF

D: NA
size: NA
J: TRBJ2-5
V: TRBV3-1
DNA: TGTGCCAGCAGCCTTAGGGGTACCCTTACAGAGACCCAGTACTTC
CDR3: CASSLRGTLTETQYF

D: TRBD2
size: NA
J: TRBJ2-2
V: TRBV2
DNA: TGTGCCAGCAGCCCCCTACTAGCGGGCACGAACACCGGGGAGCTGTTTTTT
CDR3: CASSPLLAGTNTGELFF

D: NA
size: once
J: TRBJ2-4
V: TRBV12-3/TRBV12-4
DNA: TGTGCCAGCAGCGCCGCAGGGTACCAAAACATTCAGTACTTC
CDR3: CASSAAGYQNIQYF

D: TRBD2
size: NA
J: TRBJ2-3
V: TRBV20-1
DNA: TGCAGTGCTTTTAGCGGGAGTCCAGATACGCAGTATTTT
CDR3: CSAFSGSPDTQYF

D: TRBD2
size: NA
J: TRBJ2-5
V: TRBV7-8
DNA: TGTGCCTCTACGGCGGTCAGCGGGAGTGGGACCCAGTACTTC
CDR3: CASTAVSGSGTQYF

D: TRBD2
size: NA
J: TRBJ2-7
V: TRBV27
DNA: TGTGCCAGCAGCGGCCCGGGAGGATTCGAGCAGTACTTC
CDR3: CASSGPGGFEQYF

D: NA
size: NA
J: TRBJ2-1
V: TRBV4-1
DNA: TGCGCCAGCAGCCACCCCCGTTACGGTGGTGAGCAGTTCTTC
CDR3: CASSHPRYGGEQFF

D: NA
size: NA
J: TRBJ2-1
V: TRBV7-2
DNA: TGTGCCAGCACCCGGGGACGGAGAACACACAATGAGCAGTTCTTC
CDR3: CASTRGRRTHNEQFF

D: NA
size: NA
J: TRBJ2-5
V: TRBV2
DNA: TGTGCCAGCAGGACCCTGGGGAGTGAGACCCAGTACTTC
CDR3: CASRTLGSETQYF

D: NA
size: NA
J: TRBJ1-1
V: TRBV12-3/TRBV12-4
DNA: TGTGCCAGCAGTTTTGGGGGGGCGGTGAACACTGAAGCTTTCTTT
CDR3: CASSFGGAVNTEAFF

D: TRBD1
size: NA
J: TRBJ2-7
V: TRBV5-1
DNA: TGCGCCAGCAGCTTGTTTGGGACAGACGAGCAGTACTTC
CDR3: CASSLFGTDEQYF

D: NA
size: once
J: TRBJ1-4
V: TRBV2
DNA: TGTGCCAGCCAAAGTCGATTTTCTAATGAAAAACTGTTTTTT
CDR3: CASQSRFSNEKLFF

D: TRBD2
size: NA
J: TRBJ2-3
V: TRBV5-1
DNA: TGCGCCAGCAGGGCTAGCGGGAGCGGGACCACAGATACGCAGTATTTT
CDR3: CASRASGSGTTDTQYF

D: NA
size: NA
J: TRBJ2-1
V: TRBV29-1
DNA: TGCAGCGTCCAGGGACGGCAACATGTCGATGAGCAGTTCTTC
CDR3: CSVQGRQHVDEQFF

D: NA
size: NA
J: TRBJ2-7
V: TRBV15
DNA: TGTGCCACCAGCATCGAATCGGCAGGGCGTGTCCACGAGCAGTACTTC
CDR3: CATSIESAGRVHEQYF

D: NA
size: NA
J: TRBJ2-7
V: TRBV20-1
DNA: TGCAGTGCTAGAAGGTCTCAGGGAGTTGGCGAGCAGTACTTC
CDR3: CSARRSQGVGEQYF